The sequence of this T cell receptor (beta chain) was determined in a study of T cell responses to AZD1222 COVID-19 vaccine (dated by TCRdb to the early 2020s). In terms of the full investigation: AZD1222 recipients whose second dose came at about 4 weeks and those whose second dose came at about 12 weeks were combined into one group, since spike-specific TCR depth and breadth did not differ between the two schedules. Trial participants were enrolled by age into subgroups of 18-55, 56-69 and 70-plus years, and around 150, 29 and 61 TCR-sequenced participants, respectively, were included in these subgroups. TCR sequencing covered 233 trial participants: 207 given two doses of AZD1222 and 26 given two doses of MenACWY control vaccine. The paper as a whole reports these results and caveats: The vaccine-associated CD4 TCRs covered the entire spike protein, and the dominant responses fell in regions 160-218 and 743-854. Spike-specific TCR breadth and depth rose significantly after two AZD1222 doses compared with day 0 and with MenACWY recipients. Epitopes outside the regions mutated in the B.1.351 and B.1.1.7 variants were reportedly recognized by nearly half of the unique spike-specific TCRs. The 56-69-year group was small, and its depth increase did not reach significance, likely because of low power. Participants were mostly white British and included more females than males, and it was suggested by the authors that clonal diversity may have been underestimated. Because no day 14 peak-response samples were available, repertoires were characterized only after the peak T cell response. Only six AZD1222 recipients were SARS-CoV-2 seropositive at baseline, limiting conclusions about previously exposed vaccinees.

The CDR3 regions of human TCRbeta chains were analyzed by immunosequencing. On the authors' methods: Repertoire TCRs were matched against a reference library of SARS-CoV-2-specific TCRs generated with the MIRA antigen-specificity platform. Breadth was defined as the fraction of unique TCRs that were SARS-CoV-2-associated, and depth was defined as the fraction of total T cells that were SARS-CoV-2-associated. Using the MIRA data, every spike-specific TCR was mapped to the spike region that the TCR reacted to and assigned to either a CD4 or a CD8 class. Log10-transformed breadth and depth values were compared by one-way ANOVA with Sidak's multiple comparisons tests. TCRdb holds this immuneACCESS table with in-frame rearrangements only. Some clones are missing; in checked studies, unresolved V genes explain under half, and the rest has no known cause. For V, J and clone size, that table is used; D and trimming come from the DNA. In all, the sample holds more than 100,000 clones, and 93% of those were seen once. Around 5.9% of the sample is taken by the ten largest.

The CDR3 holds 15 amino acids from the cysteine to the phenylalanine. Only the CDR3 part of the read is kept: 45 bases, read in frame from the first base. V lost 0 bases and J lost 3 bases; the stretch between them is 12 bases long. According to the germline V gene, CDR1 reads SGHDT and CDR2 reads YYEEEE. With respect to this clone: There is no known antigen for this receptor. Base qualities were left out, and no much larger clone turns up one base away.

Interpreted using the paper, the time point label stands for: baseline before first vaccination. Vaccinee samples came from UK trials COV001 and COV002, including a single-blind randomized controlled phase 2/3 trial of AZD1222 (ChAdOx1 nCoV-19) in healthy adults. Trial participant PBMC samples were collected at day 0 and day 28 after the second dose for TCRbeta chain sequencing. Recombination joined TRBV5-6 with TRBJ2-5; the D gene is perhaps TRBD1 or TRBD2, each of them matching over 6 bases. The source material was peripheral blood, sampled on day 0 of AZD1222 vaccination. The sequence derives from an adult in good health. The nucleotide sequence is TGTGCCAGCAGCTTGGTTCGGGGGCCCAAAGAGACCCAGTACTTC. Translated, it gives CASSLVRGPKETQYF. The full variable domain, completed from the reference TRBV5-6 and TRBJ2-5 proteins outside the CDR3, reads DAGVTQSPTHLIKTRGQQVTLRCSPKSGHDTVSWYQQALGQGPQFIFQYYEEEERQRGNFPDRFSGHQFPNYSSELNVNALLLGDSALYLCASSLVRGPKETQYFGPGTRLLVL.